These T cell receptor beta chains were read from a single sample in a study of shared clonotypes between healthy human individuals. Clones were read by immunoSEQ multiplex PCR, and TCRdb kept only the in-frame ones, dropping some. Of about 1.5 million clones listed, 95% to 99% are singletons. The sequenced sample consisted of naive CD4+ T cells sorted from blood. The receptors were sampled from a man aged 25-45 years in good health. Both conserved end residues are trimmed from each CDR3.

V gene	CDR3 length	J gene	CDR3 protein
TRBV5-1	14	TRBJ1-2	ASSLGQGLLNYGYT
TRBV29-1	10	TRBJ2-3	SVVQGADTQY
TRBV27	14	TRBJ1-2	ASSSLTGLTSDGYT
TRBV5-1	15	TRBJ1-1	ASSLALGDSLNTEAF
TRBV29-1	12	TRBJ1-1	SVEDRGRNTEAF
TRBV18	14	TRBJ2-5	ASSPRPPASGETQY
TRBV5-1	12	TRBJ2-1	ASSPGLAGREQF
TRBV9	13	TRBJ2-3	ASSVVGSRTDTQY
TRBV5-1	14	TRBJ2-7	ASSLREASVSYEQY
TRBV5-6	14	TRBJ1-1	ASSSRGVGWNTEAF
TRBV11-1	13	TRBJ2-1	ASSWGQAAYNEQF
TRBV5-4	12	TRBJ2-7	ASSSKKDGYEQY
TRBV6-5	13	TRBJ2-1	ASRKGAGKYNEQF
TRBV14	17	TRBJ2-1	ASSQELLGIRGTYNEQF
TRBV5-6	10	TRBJ2-7	ASSRSGYEQY
TRBV7-3	18	TRBJ2-5	ASSSERGFQVRIAQETQY
TRBV7-3	11	TRBJ1-1	ASSPGQNTEAF
TRBV5-4	12	TRBJ2-3	ASSFGWEADTQY
TRBV4-3	11	TRBJ2-7	ASSANRFLEQY
TRBV11-2	15	TRBJ2-1	ASSLRLAGGRWNEQF
TRBV5-1	13	TRBJ2-2	ASSFTSGFAGELF
TRBV6-5	13	TRBJ1-2	ASRPGQTRNYGYT
TRBV9	11	TRBJ1-5	ASSVGQDQPQH
TRBV6-1	10	TRBJ2-7	ASSYPSYEQY